This T cell receptor beta chain originates from a study of blood T cell repertoires in COVID-19. Study at large: T cells, B-cell-depleted T cells, or PBMCs provided the cDNA or gDNA that served as material.

Sequencing was performed with immunoSEQ multiplex PCR; in TCRdb, only in-frame clones are kept and a portion is missing. Of about 370,000 clones detected, 89% appear once; the ten largest clones hold 1.5% to 2%. Trimming cost V 7 bases and J 4 bases, with 10 bases left between them. In germline, CDR1 is MDHEN, CDR2 SYDVKM. This CDR3 spans 13 amino acids. Individuals aged about 18 to 100 years were recruited from approximately 22 US areas. The clonotype originates from a woman younger than 45 who had recovered from COVID-19. V usage is TRBV28 and J usage is TRBJ2-2; D is undetermined. The sample consisted of PBMCs or T cells enriched from blood (not recorded which). CDR3 sequence: CASNSPGTGELFF. In nucleotides, the CDR3 is TGTGCCAGCAACTCCCCAGGCACCGGGGAGCTGTTTTTT.